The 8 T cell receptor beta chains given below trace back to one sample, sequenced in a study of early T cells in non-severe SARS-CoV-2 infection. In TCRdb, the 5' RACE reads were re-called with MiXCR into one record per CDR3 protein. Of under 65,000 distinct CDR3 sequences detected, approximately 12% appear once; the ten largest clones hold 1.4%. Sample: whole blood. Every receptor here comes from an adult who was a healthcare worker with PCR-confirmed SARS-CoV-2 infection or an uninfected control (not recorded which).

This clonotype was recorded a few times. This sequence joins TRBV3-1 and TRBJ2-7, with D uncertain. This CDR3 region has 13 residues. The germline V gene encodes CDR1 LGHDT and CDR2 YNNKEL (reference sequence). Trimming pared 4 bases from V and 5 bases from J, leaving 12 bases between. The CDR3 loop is CASSPPHNHEQYF. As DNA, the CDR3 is TGTGCCAGCAGCCCCCCTCACAACCACGAGCAGTACTTC.

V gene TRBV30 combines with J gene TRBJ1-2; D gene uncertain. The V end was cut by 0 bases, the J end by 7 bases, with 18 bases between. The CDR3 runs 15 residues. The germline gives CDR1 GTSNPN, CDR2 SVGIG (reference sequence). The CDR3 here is CAWSVGPTAHAGYTF. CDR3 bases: TGTGCCTGGAGTGTAGGCCCCACAGCGCATGCTGGCTACACCTTC.

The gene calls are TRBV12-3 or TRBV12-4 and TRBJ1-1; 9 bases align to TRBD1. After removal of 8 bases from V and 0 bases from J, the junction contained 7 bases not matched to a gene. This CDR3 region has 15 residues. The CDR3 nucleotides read TGTGCCAGCGACACCGACAGGGGGATGAACACTGAAGCTTTCTTT. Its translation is CASDTDRGMNTEAFF.

CDR3 loop: CASSPNRGYTGELFF. The CDR3 nucleotides read TGTGCCAGCAGCCCGAACAGGGGGTACACCGGGGAGCTGTTTTTT. The chain is built from TRBV11-2 and TRBJ2-2; 8 nucleotides agree with TRBD1. The CDR3 runs 15 residues. V lost 5 bases to trimming and J lost 3 bases; unmatched junction nucleotides: 5. Germline assignment: CDR1 SGHAT and CDR2 FQNNGV.

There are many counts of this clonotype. The CDR3 reads CASRPNRGPLYNEQFF. DNA for the CDR3: TGTGCCAGCAGACCGAACAGGGGCCCCCTCTACAATGAGCAGTTCTTC. The V gene is TRBV27, the J gene TRBJ2-1; 7 nucleotides agree with TRBD1. The CDR3 runs to 16 residues. The germline gives CDR1 MNHEY, CDR2 SMNVEV (reference sequence). V was pared by 6 bases and J by 3 bases, with 11 bases of the junction left unmatched.

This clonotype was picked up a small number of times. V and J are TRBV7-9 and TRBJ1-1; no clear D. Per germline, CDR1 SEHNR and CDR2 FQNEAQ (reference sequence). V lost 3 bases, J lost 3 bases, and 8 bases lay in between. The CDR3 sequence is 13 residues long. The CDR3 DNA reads TGTGCCAGCAGCTTTGAAGCGGACACTGAAGCTTTCTTT. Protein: CASSFEADTEAFF.

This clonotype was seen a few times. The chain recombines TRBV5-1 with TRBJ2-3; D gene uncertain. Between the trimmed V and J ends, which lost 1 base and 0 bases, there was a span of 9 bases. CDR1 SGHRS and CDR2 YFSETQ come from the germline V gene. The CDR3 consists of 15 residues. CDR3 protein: CASSLSPASTDTQYF. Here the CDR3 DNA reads TGCGCCAGCAGCTTGTCCCCGGCTAGCACAGATACGCAGTATTTT.

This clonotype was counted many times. CDR3 sequence reads: CAISGGQGNTGELFF. In DNA form, the CDR3 reads TGTGCCATCAGTGGGGGACAGGGTAACACCGGGGAGCTGTTTTTT. The V and J genes are TRBV10-3 and TRBJ2-2, with 9 bases aligning to TRBD1. Germline CDR1 and CDR2: ENHRY and SYGVKD. CDR3 length equals 15 residues. V dropped 4 bases and J dropped 2; count of bases not matched to a gene: 2.